This T cell receptor (beta chain) emerged from a study of blood T cells in healthy people across ages. General study results and limits: More naive CD4+ cells and higher diversity were found in long-lived than in aged donors.

A J-beta primer mix and a sample-barcoded 5' primer were used in a second PCR of roughly 6 to 11 cycles. Each cDNA molecule, via a template-switch adaptor with 12 random nucleotides, was tagged. Each CDR3 protein is one row after TCRdb ran MiXCR on the 5' RACE reads. The table records 750,000 to 950,000 distinct CDR3 sequences, 53% of them present only once. The authors extracted at least 5.5 micrograms of total RNA per sample. V dropped 0 bases and J dropped 11; count of bases not matched to a gene: 8. This CDR3 region has 15 residues. Germline values: CDR1 SGHTA, CDR2 FQGNSA. In this sample, this clonotype turned up a few times. The antigen is undetermined.

This clonotype was sampled from an older man in good health. Sequencing input: blood. V is TRBV7-2 and J is TRBJ2-5; 11 bases are shared with TRBD2. CDR3 DNA: TGTGCCAGCAGCTTAGCAGTTAGCGGGAGGGCGGAGCAGTACTTC. Translated, it gives CASSLAVSGRAEQYF.